This entry concerns a single T cell receptor (beta chain). Its antigen is currently unknown. This specimen belongs to a study of OX40 agonist ivuxolimab in advanced cancers. Germline V gene sequence: CDR1 SGHAT, CDR2 FQNNGV. The V end lost 3 bases, the J end lost 4 bases, and 16 bases lay between the germline ends. CDR3 length: 16 residues. General study points: Compared with others, partial responders at 0.1-3.0 mg/kg displayed clonal expansion among the lowest.

Here immunoSEQ multiplex PCR was the method, and the copy in TCRdb shows in-frame clones only, minus some. The table has about 32,000 clones, approximately 80% seen once. Sequenced here: CD4+ or CD8+ T cells sorted from blood, sampled in a trial of the OX40 agonist ivuxolimab. The V gene is TRBV11-2, the J gene TRBJ2-1; D perhaps matches TRBD2 (5 bases). The receptor's source is an adult with an advanced solid tumor such as melanoma, head and neck, liver or kidney cancer. The CDR3, as DNA: TGTGCCAGCAGCTTCCCGGGGTCCCAACAATACAATGAGCAGTTCTTC. Its translation is CASSFPGSQQYNEQFF.